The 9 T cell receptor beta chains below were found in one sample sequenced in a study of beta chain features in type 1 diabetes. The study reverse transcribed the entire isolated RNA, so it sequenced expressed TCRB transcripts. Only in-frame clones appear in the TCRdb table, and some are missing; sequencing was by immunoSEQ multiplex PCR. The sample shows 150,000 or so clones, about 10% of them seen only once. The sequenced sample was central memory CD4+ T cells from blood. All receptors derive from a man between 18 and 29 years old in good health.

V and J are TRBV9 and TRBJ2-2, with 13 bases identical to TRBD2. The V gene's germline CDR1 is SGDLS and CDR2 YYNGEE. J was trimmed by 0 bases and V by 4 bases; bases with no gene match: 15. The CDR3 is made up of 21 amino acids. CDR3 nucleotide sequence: TGTGCCAGCAGCCCCGTTCTGACTAGCGGGGGGTCGTCAGCGAACACCGGGGAGCTGTTTTTT. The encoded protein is CASSPVLTSGGSSANTGELFF.

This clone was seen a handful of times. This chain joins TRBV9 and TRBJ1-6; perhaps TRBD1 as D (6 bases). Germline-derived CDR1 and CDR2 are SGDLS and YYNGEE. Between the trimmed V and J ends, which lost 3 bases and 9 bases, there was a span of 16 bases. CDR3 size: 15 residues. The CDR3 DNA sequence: TGTGCCAGCAGCGCTCACCAGGGGATGGGTTCACCCCTCCACTTT. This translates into CASSAHQGMGSPLHF.

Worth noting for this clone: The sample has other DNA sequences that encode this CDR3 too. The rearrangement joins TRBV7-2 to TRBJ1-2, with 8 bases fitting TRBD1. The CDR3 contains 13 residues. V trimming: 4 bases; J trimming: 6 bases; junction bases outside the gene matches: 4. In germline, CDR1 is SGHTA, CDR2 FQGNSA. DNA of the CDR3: TGTGCCAGCAGCTCACAGGGGGTGGATGGCTACACCTTC. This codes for CASSSQGVDGYTF.

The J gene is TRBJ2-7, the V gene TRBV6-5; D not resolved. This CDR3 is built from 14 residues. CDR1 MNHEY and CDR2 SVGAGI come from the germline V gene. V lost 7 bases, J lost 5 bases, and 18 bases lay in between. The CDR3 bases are TGTGCCAGCACCCCCTCCCCCAGGAACAACGAGCAGTACTTC. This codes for CASTPSPRNNEQYF.

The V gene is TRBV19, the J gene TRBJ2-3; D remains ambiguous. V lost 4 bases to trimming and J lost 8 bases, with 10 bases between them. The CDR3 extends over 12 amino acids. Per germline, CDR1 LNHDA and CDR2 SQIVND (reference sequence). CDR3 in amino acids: CASSTLDTTQYF. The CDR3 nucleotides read TGTGCCAGTAGTACCCTAGATACTACGCAGTATTTT.

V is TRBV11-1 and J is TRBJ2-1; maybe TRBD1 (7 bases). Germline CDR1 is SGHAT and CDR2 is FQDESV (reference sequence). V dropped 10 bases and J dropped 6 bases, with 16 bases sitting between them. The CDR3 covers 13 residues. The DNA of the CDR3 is TGTGCCACACGTCAGGGGGGCATCAATGAGCAGTTCTTC. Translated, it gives CATRQGGINEQFF.

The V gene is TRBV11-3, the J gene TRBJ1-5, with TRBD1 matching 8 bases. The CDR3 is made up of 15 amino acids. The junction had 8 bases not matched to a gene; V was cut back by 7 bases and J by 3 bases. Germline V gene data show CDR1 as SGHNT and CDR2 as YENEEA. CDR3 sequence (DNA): TGTGCCAGCATCAATACGACAGGGGACAATCAGCCCCAGCATTTT. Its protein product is CASINTTGDNQPQHF.

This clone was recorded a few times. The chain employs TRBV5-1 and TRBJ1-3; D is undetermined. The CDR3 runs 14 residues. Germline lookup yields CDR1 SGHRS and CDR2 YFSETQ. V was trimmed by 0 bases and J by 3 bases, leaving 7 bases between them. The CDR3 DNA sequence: TGCGCCAGCAGCTTGGGGGCGGGTGGAAACACCATATATTTT. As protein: CASSLGAGGNTIYF.

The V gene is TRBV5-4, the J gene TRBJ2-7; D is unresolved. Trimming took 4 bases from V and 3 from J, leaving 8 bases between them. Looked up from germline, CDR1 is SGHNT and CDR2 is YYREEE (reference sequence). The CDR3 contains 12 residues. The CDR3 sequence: CASSTDNYEQYF. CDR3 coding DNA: TGTGCCAGCAGCACCGACAACTACGAGCAGTACTTC.